The entry below describes one TCR beta chain. The target antigen is unknown. This entry is derived from a study of T-cell reconstitution after alpha-beta-depleted transplantation in children. The study's findings and limits: T-cell numbers and diversity one year post-transplant derived largely from freshly generated T cells. Reportedly, only several hundred clones from non-depleted graft cells drove alpha-beta T-cell counts at about two months.

The CDR3 sequence is 19 residues long. The germline gives CDR1 DFQATT, CDR2 SNEGSKA (reference sequence). The J segment lost 0 bases and the V segment lost 5 bases, leaving 20 bases of the junction unmatched. The library targeted TCRbeta and was prepared with unique molecular identifiers. MiXCR, applied by TCRdb to the PCR reads, yields one record per CDR3 protein. This table holds 500,000 to 650,000 distinct CDR3 sequences, 10% to 15% found once. Sequences were derived from PBMCs, mostly from graft donor cells, sampled 360 days after TCRalphabeta/CD19-depleted stem cell transplant. The sequence came from a male patient aged 5 to 17 who had a stem cell transplant for acute myeloid leukemia, so the T cells may come from the graft donor. The chain has TRBV20-1 and TRBJ2-7, with 9 positions matching TRBD2. The CDR3: CSALRSPPSGALSSYEQYF. Written as DNA, the CDR3 is TGCAGTGCTCTCCGTTCACCACCTAGCGGGGCTCTAAGCTCCTACGAGCAGTACTTC.